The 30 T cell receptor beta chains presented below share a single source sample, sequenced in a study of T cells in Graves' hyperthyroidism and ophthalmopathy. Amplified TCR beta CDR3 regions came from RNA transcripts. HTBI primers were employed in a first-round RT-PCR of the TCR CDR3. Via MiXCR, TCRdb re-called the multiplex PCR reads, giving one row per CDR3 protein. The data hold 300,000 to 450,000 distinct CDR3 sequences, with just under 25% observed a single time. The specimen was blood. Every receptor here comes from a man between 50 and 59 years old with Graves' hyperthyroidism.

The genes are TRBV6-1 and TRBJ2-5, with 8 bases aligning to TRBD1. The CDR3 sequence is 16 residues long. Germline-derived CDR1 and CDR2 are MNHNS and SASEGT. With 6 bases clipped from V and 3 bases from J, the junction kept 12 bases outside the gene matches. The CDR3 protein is CASRPSRDRHKETQYF. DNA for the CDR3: TGTGCCAGCAGACCCTCCCGGGACAGGCATAAAGAGACCCAGTACTTC.

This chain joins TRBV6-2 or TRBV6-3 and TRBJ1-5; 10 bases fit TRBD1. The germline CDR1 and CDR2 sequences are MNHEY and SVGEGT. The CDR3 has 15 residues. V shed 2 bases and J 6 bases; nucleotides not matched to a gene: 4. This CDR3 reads CASSYGTGESQPQHF. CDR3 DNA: TGTGCCAGCAGTTACGGGACAGGGGAAAGTCAGCCCCAGCATTTT.

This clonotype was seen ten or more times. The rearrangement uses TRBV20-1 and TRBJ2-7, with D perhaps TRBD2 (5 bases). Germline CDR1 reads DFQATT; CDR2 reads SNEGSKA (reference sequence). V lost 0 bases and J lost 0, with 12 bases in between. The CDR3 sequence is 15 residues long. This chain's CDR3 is CSARDYVGSSYEQYF. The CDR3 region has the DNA TGCAGTGCTAGAGACTATGTAGGGAGCTCCTACGAGCAGTACTTC.

The CDR3, as DNA: TGTGCCAGCAGCCTAACAGGGCTAAGCAATCAGCCCCAGCATTTT. It yields the protein CASSLTGLSNQPQHF. The rearrangement joins TRBV28 to TRBJ1-5; D is perhaps TRBD1 (6 bases). The CDR3 loop spans 15 amino acids. The V end lost 6 bases, the J end lost 1 base, and 13 bases lay between the germline ends. From germline, CDR1 is MDHEN and CDR2 SYDVKM.

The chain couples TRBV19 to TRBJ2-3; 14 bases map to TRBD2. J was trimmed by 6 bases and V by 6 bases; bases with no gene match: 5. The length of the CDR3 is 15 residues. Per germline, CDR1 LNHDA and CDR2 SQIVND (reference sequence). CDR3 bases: TGTGCCAGTAGAATGGGACTAGCGGGAGCCGATACGCAGTATTTT. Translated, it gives CASRMGLAGADTQYF.

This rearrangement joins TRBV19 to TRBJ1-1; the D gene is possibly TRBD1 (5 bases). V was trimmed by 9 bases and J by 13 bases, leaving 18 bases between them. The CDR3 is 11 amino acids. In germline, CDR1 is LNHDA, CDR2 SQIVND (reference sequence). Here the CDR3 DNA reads TGTGCCAGCACCCAGGGCCGGGGGGGTTTCTTT. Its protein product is CASTQGRGGFF.

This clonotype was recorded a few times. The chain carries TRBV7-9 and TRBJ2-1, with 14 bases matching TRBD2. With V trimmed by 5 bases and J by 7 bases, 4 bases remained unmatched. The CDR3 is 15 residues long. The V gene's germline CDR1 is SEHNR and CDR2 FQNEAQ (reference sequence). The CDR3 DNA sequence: TGTGCCAGCAGCACCCGACTAGCGGGAGGGAATGAGCAGTTCTTC. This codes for CASSTRLAGGNEQFF.

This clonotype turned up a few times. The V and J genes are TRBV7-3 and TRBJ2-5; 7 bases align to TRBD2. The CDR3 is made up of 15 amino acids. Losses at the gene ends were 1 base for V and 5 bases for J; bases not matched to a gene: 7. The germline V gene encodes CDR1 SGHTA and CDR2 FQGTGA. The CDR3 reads CASSLMVGAGETQYF. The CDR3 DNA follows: TGTGCCAGCAGCTTAATGGTGGGAGCGGGGGAGACCCAGTACTTC. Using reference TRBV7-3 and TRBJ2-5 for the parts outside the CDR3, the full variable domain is GAGVSQTPSNKVTEKGKYVELRCDPISGHTALYWYRQSLGQGPEFLIYFQGTGAADDSGLPNDRFFAVRPEGSVSTLKIQRTERGDSAVYLCASSLMVGAGETQYFGPGTRLLVL.

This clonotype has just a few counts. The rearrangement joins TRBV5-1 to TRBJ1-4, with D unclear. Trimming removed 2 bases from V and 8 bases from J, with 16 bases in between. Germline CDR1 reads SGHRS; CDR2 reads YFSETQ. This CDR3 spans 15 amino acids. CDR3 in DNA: TGCGCCAGCAGCTTTTCGATGGGGATTTCGGAAAAACTGTTTTTT. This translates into CASSFSMGISEKLFF.

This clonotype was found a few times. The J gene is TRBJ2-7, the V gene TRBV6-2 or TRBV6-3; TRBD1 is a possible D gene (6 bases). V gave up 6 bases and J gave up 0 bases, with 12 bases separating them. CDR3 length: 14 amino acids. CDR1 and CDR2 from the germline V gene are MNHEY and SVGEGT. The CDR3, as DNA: TGTGCCAGCAGCTCGACAGGTAGCTCCTACGAGCAGTACTTC. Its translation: CASSSTGSSYEQYF.

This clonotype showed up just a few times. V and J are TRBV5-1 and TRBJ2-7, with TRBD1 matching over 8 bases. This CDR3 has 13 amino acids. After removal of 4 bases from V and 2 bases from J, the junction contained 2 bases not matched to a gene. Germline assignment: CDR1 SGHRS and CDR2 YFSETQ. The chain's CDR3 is CASSPRGPYEQYF. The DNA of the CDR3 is TGCGCCAGCAGCCCCAGGGGGCCCTACGAGCAGTACTTC.

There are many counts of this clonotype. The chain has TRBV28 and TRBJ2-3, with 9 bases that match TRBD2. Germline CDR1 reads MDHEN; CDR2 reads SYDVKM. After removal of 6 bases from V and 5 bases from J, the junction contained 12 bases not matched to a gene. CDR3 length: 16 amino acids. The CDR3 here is CASSTAGASGKDTQYF. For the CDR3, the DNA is TGTGCCAGCAGCACAGCGGGCGCTAGCGGGAAAGATACGCAGTATTTT.

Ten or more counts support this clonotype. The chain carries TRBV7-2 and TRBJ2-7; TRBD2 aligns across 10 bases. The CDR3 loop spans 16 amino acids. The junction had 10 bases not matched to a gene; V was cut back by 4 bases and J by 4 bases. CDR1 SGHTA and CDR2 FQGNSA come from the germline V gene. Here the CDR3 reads CASSSPPSGSRYEQYF. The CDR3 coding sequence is TGTGCCAGCAGCTCCCCACCTAGCGGGAGTCGGTACGAGCAGTACTTC.

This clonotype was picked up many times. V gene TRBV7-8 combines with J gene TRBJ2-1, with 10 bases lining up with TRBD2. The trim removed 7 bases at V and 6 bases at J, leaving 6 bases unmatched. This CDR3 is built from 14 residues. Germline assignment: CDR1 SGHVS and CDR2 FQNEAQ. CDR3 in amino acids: CASTAGGPLNEQFF. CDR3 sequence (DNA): TGTGCCAGCACAGCGGGAGGGCCGCTCAATGAGCAGTTCTTC.

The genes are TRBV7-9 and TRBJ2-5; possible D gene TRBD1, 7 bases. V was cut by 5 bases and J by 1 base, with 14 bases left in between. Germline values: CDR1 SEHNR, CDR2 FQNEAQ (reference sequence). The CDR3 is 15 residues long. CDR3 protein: CASSQGDFIQETQYF. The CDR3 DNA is TGTGCCAGCAGCCAGGGGGACTTCATCCAAGAGACCCAGTACTTC.

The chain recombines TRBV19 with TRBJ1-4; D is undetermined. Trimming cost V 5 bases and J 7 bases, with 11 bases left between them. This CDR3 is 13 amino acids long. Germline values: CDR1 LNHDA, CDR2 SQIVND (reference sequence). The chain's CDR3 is CASSPGDGEKLFF. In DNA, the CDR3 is TGTGCCAGTAGTCCCGGGGATGGTGAAAAACTGTTTTTT.

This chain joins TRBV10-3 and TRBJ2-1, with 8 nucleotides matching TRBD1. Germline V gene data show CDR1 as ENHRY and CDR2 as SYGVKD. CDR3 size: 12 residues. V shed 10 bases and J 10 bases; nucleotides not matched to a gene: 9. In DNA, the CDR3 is TGTGCCACCGGGGACAGGTTCGTGGAGCAGTTCTTC. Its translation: CATGDRFVEQFF.

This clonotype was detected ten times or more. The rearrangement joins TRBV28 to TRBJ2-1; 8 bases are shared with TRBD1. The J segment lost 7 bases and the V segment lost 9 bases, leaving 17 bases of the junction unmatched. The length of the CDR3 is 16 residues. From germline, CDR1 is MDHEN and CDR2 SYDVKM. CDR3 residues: CASGKQGGTGLNEQFF. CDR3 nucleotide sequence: TGTGCCAGTGGGAAACAAGGCGGGACAGGTCTTAATGAGCAGTTCTTC.

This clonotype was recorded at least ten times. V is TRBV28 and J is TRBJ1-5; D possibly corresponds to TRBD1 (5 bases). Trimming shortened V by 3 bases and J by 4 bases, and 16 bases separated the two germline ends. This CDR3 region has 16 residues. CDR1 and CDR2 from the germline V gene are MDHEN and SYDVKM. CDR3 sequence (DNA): TGTGCCAGCAGTTTCCAGGGAAGGGGCATGAATCAGCCCCAGCATTTT. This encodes CASSFQGRGMNQPQHF. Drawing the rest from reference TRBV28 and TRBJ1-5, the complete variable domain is DVKVTQSSRYLVKRTGEKVFLECVQDMDHENMFWYRQDPGLGLRLIYFSYDVKMKEKGDIPEGYSVSREKKERFSLILESASTNQTSMYLCASSFQGRGMNQPQHFGDGTRLSIL.

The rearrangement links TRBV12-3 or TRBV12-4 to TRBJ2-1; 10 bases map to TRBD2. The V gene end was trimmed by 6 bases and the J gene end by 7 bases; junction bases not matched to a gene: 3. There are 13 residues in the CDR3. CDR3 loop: CASSPGLANEQFF. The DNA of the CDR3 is TGTGCCAGCAGCCCGGGACTAGCGAATGAGCAGTTCTTC.

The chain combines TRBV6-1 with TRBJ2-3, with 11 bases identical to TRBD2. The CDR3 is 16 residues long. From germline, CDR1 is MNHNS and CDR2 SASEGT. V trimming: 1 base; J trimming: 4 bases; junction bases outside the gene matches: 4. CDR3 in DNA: TGTGCCAGCAGTGAAGTTAGCGGGAGGGGCGCAGATACGCAGTATTTT. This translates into CASSEVSGRGADTQYF.

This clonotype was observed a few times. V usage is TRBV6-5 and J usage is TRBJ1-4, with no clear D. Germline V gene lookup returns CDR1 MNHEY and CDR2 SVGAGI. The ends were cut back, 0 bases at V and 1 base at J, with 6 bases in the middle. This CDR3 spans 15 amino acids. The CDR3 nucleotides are TGTGCCAGCAGTTACTCGGGGTTAACTAATGAAAAACTGTTTTTT. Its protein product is CASSYSGLTNEKLFF.

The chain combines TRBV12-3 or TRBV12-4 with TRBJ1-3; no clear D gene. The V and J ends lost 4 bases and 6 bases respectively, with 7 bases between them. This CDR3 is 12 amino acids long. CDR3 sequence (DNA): TGTGCCAGCAGTTCCGCAGTAAACACCATATATTTT. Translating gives CASSSAVNTIYF.

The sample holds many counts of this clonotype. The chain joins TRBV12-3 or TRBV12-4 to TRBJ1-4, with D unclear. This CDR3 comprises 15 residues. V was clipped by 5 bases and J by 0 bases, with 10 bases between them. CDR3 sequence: CASSQTATTNEKLFF. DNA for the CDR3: TGTGCCAGCAGTCAGACCGCTACAACTAATGAAAAACTGTTTTTT.

This CDR3 is CASSVSGGRYEQYF. The DNA for the CDR3 is TGTGCCAGCAGCGTATCTGGGGGGAGGTACGAGCAGTACTTC. The V gene is TRBV9, the J gene TRBJ2-7; maybe TRBD2 (6 bases). This CDR3 comprises 14 residues. Germline V lookup: CDR1 SGDLS, CDR2 YYNGEE. The V and J ends lost 1 base and 4 bases respectively, with 12 bases between them.

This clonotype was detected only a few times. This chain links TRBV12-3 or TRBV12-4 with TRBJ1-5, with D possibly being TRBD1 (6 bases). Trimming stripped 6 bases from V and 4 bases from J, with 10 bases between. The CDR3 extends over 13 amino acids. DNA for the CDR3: TGTGCCAGCAGGACGGGACATAATCAGCCCCAGCATTTT. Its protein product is CASRTGHNQPQHF.

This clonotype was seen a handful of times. The CDR3 nucleotides read TGTGCCAGCAGCTTAGGGGGAACCCAAGCTTTCTTT. Amino acids: CASSLGGTQAFF. V and J are TRBV7-9 and TRBJ1-1; D is unclear. V lost 1 base, J lost 9 bases, and 9 bases lay in between. The CDR3 consists of 12 residues. Germline V gene data show CDR1 as SEHNR and CDR2 as FQNEAQ (reference sequence). The whole variable domain, remainder taken from reference TRBV7-9 and TRBJ1-1, is DTGVSQNPRHKITKRGQNVTFRCDPISEHNRLYWYRQTLGQGPEFLTYFQNEAQLEKSRLLSDRFSAERPKGSFSTLEIQRTEQGDSAMYLCASSLGGTQAFFGQGTRLTVV.

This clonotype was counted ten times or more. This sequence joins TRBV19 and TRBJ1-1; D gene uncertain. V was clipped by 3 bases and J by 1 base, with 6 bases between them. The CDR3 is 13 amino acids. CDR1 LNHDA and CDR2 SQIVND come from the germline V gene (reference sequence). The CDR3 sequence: CASSIGRNTEAFF. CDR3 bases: TGTGCCAGTAGTATTGGTAGGAACACTGAAGCTTTCTTT.

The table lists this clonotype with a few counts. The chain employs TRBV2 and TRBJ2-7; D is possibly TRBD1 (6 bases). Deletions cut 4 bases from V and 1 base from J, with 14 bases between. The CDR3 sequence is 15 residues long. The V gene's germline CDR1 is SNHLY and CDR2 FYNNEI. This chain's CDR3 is CASSASGGRSYEQYF. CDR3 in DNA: TGTGCCAGCAGTGCCTCTGGGGGCAGATCCTACGAGCAGTACTTC.

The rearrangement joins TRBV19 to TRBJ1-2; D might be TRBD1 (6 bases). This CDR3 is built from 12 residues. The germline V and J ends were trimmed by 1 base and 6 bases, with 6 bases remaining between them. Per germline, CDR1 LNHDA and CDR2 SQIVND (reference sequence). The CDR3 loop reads CASSIAGDGYTF. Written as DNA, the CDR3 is TGTGCCAGTAGTATAGCAGGGGATGGCTACACCTTC.